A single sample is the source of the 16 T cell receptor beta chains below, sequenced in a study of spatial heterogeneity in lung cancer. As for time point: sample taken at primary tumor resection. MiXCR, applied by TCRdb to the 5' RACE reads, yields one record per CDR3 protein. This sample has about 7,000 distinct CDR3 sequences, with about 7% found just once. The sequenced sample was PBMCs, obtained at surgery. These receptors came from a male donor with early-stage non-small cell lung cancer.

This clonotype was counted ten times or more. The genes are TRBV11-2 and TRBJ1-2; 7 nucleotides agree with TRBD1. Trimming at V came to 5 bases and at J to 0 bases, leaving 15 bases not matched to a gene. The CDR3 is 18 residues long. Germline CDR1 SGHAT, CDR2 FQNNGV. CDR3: CASSTFRQGLTTNYGYTF. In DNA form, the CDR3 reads TGTGCCAGCAGCACCTTTCGACAGGGACTAACGACTAACTATGGCTACACCTTC.

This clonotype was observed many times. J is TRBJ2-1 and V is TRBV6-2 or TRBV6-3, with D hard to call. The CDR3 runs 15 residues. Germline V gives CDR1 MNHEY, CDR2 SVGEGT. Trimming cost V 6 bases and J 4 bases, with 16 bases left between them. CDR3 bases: TGTGCCAGCAGCCCTCTAGACTTCGGATACAATGAGCAGTTCTTC. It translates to CASSPLDFGYNEQFF.

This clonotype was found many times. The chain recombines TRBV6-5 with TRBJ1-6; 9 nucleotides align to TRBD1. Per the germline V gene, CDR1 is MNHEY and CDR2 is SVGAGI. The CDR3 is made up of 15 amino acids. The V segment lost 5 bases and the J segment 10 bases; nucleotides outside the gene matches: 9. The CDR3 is CASSPRQGVGSPLHF. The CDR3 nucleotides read TGTGCCAGCAGTCCACGACAGGGGGTTGGCTCACCCCTCCACTTT.

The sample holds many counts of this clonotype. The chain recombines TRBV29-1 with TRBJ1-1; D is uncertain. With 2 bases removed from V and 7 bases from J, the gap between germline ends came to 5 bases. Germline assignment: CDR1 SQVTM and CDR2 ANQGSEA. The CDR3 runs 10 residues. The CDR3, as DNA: TGCAGCGTTGAATTGGGTGAAGCTTTCTTT. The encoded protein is CSVELGEAFF.

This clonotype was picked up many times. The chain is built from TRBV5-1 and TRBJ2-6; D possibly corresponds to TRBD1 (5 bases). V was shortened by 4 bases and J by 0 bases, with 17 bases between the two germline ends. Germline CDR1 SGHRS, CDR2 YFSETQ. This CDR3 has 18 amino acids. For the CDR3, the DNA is TGCGCCAGCAGCGCCCTGACAGTCTCCCTCTCTGGGGCCAACGTCCTGACTTTC. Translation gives CASSALTVSLSGANVLTF.

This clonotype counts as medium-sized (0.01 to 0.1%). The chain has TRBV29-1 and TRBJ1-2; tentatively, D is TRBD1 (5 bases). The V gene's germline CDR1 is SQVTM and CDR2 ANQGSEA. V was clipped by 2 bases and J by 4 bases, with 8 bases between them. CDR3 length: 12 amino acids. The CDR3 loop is CSVERGVYGYTF. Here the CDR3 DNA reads TGCAGCGTTGAACGGGGGGTCTATGGCTACACCTTC. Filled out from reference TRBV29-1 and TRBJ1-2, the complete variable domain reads SAVISQKPSRDICQRGTSLTIQCQVDSQVTMMFWYRQQPGQSLTLIATANQGSEATYESGFVIDKFPISRPNLTFSTLTVSNMSPEDSSIYLCSVERGVYGYTFGSGTRLTVV.

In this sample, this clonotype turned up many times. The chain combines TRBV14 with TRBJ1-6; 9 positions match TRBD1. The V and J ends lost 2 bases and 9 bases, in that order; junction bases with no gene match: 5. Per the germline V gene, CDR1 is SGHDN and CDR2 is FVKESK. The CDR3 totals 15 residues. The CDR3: CASSQTGTGTSPLHF. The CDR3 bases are TGTGCCAGCAGCCAAACCGGGACAGGGACTTCACCCCTCCACTTT.

CDR3: CASSPLAVEGNTIYF. CDR3 in DNA: TGTGCCAGCAGTCCTTTGGCGGTGGAAGGAAACACCATATATTTT. The chain joins TRBV6-5 to TRBJ1-3; D unclear. V lost 5 bases to trimming and J lost 4 bases, with 15 bases between them. CDR1 and CDR2 from the germline V gene are MNHEY and SVGAGI. There are 15 residues in the CDR3.

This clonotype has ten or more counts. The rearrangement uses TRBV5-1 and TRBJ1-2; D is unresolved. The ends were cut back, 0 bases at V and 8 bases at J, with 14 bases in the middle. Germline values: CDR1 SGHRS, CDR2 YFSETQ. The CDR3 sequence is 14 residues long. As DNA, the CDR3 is TGCGCCAGCAGCTTGGATAGCCACCTTGGAGGCTACACCTTC. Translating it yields CASSLDSHLGGYTF.

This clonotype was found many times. The CDR3 here is CASSLAFQGAGQTQYF. The CDR3 DNA reads as TGCGCCAGCAGCTTGGCATTTCAGGGTGCGGGACAGACCCAGTACTTC. The chain employs TRBV5-1 and TRBJ2-5, with D perhaps matching TRBD2 (6 bases). The CDR3 is made up of 16 amino acids. Germline CDR1 reads SGHRS; CDR2 reads YFSETQ. Trimming stripped 0 bases from V and 6 bases from J, with 18 bases between.

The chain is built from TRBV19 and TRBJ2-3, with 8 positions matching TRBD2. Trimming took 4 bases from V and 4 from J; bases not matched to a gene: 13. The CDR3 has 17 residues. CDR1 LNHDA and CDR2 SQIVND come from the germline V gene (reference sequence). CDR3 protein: CASSTPRRERESDTQYF. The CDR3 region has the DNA TGTGCCAGTAGTACACCCCGGAGGGAGCGGGAGTCAGATACGCAGTATTTT.

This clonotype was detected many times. The CDR3, as DNA: TGTGCCACCAGTGATCGTGGACCCTTGGAGGGCTCCTACGAGCAGTACGTC. Protein: CATSDRGPLEGSYEQYV. The chain links TRBV24-1 to TRBJ2-7; tentatively, D is TRBD2 (6 bases). V lost 3 bases and J 0 bases, leaving 17 bases between the germline ends. The length of the CDR3 is 17 residues. Germline V gene sequence: CDR1 KGHDR, CDR2 SFDVKD.

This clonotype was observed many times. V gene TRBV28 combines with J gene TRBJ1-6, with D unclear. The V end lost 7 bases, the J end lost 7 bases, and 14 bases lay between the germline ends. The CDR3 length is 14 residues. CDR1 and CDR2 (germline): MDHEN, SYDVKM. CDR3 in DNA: TGTGCCAGCAACCCTCGGCGGCCCAATTCACCCCTCCACTTT. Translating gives CASNPRRPNSPLHF.

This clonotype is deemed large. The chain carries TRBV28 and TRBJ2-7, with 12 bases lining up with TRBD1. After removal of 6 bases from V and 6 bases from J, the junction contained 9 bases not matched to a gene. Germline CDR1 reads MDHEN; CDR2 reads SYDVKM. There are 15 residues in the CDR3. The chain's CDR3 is CASSRRGQGATEQYF. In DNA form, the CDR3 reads TGTGCCAGCAGCCGACGGGGACAGGGGGCTACCGAGCAGTACTTC. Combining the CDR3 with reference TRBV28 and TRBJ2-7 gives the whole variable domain DVKVTQSSRYLVKRTGEKVFLECVQDMDHENMFWYRQDPGLGLRLIYFSYDVKMKEKGDIPEGYSVSREKKERFSLILESASTNQTSMYLCASSRRGQGATEQYFGPGTRLTVT.

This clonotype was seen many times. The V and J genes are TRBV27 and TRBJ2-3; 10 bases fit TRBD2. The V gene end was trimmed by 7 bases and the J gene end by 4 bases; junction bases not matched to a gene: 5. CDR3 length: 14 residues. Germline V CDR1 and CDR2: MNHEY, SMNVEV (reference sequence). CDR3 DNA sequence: TGTGCCAGCATGGGACTAGCGAGTTCAGATACGCAGTATTTT. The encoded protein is CASMGLASSDTQYF.

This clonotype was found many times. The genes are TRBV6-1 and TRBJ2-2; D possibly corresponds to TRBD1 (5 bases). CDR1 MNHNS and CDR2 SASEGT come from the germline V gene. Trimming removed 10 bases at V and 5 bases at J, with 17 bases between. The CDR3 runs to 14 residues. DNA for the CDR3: TGTGCCATCTTCCCGGATCCAGGGACCGGGGAGCTGTTTTTT. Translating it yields CAIFPDPGTGELFF.